Below are 5 T cell receptor beta chains sequenced from a single sample in a study of T-cell reconstitution after alpha-beta-depleted transplantation in children. During its preparation, the TCRbeta library received unique molecular identifiers. TCRdb passed the PCR reads through MiXCR, listing each CDR3 protein once. The sample lists fewer than 500,000 distinct CDR3 sequences; 43% were seen once. This material consisted of PBMCs, taken before TCRalphabeta/CD19-depleted stem cell transplant. The source is a girl aged 2 to 10 with aplastic anemia, due to receive a stem cell transplant.

The genes are TRBV28 and TRBJ1-4; tentatively, D is TRBD1 (6 bases). Per the germline V gene, CDR1 is MDHEN and CDR2 is SYDVKM. This CDR3 is built from 16 residues. Trimming left V 5 bases short and J 0 bases short, with 13 bases between. The CDR3 loop reads CASSRDSGATNEKLFF. CDR3 nucleotide sequence: TGTGCCAGCAGTAGAGATTCAGGGGCAACTAATGAAAAACTGTTTTTT.

The gene calls are TRBV7-9 and TRBJ1-3; possible D gene TRBD1, 6 bases. CDR3 length equals 15 residues. The germline V gene has CDR1 SEHNR and CDR2 FQNEAQ (reference sequence). V lost 8 bases and J 2 bases, leaving 16 bases between the germline ends. The CDR3: CASGGQWAAGNTIYF. The CDR3 coding sequence is TGTGCCAGCGGCGGACAGTGGGCCGCTGGAAACACCATATATTTT.

CDR3 residues: CASRPTAGLNTGELFF. The CDR3, as DNA: TGTGCCAGCAGACCGACAGCGGGTTTGAACACCGGGGAGCTGTTTTTT. The chain recombines TRBV12-3 or TRBV12-4 with TRBJ2-2; tentatively, D is TRBD2 (6 bases). V was clipped by 6 bases and J by 1 base, with 15 bases between them. The CDR3 length is 16 residues.

The chain employs TRBV20-1 and TRBJ2-1, with 9 nucleotides matching TRBD1. Germline V gene data show CDR1 as DFQATT and CDR2 as SNEGSKA (reference sequence). The length of the CDR3 is 15 residues. The V gene end was trimmed by 3 bases and the J gene end by 8 bases; junction bases not matched to a gene: 11. The CDR3 DNA reads TGCAGTGCTAGGATGGGGACAGGGTTGCGGGATGAGCAGTTCTTC. Its translation: CSARMGTGLRDEQFF.

V usage is TRBV20-1 and J usage is TRBJ2-7; tentatively, D is TRBD2 (6 bases). This CDR3 contains 13 residues. V gave up 6 bases and J gave up 2 bases, with 14 bases separating them. Germline values: CDR1 DFQATT, CDR2 SNEGSKA (reference sequence). CDR3: CSAPMGLTYEQYF. CDR3 in DNA: TGCAGTGCCCCCATGGGACTTACCTACGAGCAGTACTTC.